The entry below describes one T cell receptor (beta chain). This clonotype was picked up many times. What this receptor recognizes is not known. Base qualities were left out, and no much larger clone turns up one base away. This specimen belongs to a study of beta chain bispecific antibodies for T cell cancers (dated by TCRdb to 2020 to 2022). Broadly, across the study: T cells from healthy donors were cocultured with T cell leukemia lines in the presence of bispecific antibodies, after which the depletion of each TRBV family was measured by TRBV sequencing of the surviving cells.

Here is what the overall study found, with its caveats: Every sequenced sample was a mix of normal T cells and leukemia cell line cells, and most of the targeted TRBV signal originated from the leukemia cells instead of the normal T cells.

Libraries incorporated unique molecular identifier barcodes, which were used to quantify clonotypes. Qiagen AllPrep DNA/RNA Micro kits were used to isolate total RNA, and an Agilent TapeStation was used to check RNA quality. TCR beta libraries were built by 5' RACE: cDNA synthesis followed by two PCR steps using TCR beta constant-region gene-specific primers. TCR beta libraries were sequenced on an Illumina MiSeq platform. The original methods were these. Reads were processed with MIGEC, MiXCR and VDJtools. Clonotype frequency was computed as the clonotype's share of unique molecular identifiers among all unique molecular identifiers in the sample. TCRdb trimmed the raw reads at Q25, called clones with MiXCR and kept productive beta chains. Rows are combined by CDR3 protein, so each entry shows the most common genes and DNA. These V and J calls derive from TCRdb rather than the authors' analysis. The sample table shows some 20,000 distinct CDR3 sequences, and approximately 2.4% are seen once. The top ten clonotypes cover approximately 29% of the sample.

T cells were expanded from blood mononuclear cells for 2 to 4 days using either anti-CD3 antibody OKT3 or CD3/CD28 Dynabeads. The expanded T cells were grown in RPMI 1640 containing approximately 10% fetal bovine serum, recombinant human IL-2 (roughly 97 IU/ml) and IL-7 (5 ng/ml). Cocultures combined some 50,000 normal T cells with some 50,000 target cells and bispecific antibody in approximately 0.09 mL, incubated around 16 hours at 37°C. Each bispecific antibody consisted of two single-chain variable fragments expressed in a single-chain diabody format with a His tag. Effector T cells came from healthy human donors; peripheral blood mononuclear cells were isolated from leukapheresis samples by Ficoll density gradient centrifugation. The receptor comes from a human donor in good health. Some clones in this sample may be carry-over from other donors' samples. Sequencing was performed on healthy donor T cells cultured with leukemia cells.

The DNA sequence follows: TGTGCCAGCAGTGACTCAGTGTACCAAGAGACCCAGTACTTC. It codes for CASSDSVYQETQYF. The chain couples TRBV2 to TRBJ2-5; confidence is insufficient to name the D gene. V is pared back by 3 bases and J by 0 bases, with 8 bases lying between the germline termini. From its cysteine to its phenylalanine, the CDR3 spans 14 amino acids. CDR3 DNA is the only sequence kept; it has 42 bases, read in frame from the first base. The germline V gene yields SNHLY for CDR1 and FYNNEI for CDR2.